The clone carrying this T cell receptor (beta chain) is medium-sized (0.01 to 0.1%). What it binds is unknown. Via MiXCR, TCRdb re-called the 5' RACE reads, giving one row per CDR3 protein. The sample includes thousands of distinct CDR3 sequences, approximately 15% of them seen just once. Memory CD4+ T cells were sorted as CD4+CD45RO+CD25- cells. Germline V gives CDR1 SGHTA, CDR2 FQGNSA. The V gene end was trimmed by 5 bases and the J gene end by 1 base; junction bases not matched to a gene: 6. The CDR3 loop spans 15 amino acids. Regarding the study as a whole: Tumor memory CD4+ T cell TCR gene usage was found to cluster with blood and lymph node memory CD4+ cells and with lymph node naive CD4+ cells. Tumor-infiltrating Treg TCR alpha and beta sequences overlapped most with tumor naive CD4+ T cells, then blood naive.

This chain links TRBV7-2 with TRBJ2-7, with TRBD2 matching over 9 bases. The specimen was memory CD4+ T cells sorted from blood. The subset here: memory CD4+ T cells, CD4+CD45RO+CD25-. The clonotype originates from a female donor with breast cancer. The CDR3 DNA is TGTGCCAGCAGCCCGGCCAGCGGGAGGTCCTACGAGCAGTACTTC. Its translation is CASSPASGRSYEQYF.